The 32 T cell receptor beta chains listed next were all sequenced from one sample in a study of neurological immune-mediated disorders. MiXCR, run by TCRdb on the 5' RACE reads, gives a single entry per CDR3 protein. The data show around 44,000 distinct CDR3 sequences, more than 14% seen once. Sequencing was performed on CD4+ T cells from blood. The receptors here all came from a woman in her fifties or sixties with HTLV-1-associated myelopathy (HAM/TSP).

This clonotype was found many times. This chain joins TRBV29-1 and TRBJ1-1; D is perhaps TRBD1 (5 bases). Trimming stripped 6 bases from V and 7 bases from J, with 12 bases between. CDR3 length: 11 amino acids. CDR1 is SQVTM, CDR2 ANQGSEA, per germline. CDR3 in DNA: TGCAGCGTCGCAGGGTCGGGTGAAGCTTTCTTT. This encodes CSVAGSGEAFF. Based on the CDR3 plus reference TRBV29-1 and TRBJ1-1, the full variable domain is SAVISQKPSRDICQRGTSLTIQCQVDSQVTMMFWYRQQPGQSLTLIATANQGSEATYESGFVIDKFPISRPNLTFSTLTVSNMSPEDSSIYLCSVAGSGEAFFGQGTRLTVV.

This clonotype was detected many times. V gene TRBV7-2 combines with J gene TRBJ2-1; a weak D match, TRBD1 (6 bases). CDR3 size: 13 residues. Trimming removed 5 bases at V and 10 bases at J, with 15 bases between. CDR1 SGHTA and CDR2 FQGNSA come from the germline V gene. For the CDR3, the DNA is TGTGCCAGCAGCCCAGGGGTAGTTCGCGAGCAGTTCTTC. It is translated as CASSPGVVREQFF.

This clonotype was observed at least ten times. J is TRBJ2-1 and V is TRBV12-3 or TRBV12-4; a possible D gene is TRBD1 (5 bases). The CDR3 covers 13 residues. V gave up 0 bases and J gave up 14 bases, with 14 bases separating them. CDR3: CASSLAVSGLEFF. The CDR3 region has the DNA TGTGCCAGCAGTTTAGCCGTGTCAGGGCTGGAGTTCTTC.

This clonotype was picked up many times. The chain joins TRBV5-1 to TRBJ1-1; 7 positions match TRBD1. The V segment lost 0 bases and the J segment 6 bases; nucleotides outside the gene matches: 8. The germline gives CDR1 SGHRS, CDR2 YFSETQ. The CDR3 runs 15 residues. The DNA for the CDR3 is TGCGCCAGCAGCTTGGCCCAGGGGGGGGGGGCTGAAGCTTTCTTT. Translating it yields CASSLAQGGGAEAFF. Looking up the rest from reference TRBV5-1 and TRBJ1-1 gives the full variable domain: KAGVTQTPRYLIKTRGQQVTLSCSPISGHRSVSWYQQTPGQGLQFLFEYFSETQRNKGNFPGRFSGRQFSNSRSEMNVSTLELGDSALYLCASSLAQGGGAEAFFGQGTRLTVV.

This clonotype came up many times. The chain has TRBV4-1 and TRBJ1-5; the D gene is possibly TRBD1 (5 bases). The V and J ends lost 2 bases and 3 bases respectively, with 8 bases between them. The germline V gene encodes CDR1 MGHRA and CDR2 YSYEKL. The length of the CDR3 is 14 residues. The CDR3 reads CASSQLGPNQPQHF. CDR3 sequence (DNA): TGCGCCAGCAGCCAATTGGGGCCCAATCAGCCCCAGCATTTT.

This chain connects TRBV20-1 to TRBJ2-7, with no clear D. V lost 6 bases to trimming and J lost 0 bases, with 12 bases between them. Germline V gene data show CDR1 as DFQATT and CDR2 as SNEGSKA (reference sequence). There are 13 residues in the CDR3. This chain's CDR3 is CSARLTDSYEQYF. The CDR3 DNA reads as TGCAGTGCCAGACTGACCGACTCCTACGAGCAGTACTTC.

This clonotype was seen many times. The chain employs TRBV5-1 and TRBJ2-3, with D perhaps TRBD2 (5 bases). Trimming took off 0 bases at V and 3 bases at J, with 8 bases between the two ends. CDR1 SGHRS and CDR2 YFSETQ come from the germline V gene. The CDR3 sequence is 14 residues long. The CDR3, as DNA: TGCGCCAGCAGCTTGGACTCGGGGACAGATACGCAGTATTTT. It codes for CASSLDSGTDTQYF.

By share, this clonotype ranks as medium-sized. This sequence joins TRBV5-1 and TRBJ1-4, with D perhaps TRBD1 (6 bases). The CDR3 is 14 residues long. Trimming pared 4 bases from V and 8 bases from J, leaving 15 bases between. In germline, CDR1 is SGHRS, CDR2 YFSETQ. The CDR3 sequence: CASSLGGLREKLFF. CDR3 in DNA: TGCGCCAGCAGCCTGGGGGGGCTTCGGGAAAAACTGTTTTTT.

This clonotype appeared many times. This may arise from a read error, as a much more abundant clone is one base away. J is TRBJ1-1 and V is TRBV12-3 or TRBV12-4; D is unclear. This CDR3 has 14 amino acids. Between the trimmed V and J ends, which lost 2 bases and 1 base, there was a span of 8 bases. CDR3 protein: CASSLTDGNTEAFF. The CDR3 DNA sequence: TGTGCCAGCAGTTTAACCGATGGGAACACTGAAGCTTTCTTT.

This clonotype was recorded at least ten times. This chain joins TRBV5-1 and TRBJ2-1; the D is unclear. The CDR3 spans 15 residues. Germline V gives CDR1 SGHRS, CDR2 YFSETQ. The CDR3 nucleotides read TGCGCGAAATCCCGTACGGAGCTCTCCTACAATGAGCAGTTCTTC. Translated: CAKSRTELSYNEQFF.

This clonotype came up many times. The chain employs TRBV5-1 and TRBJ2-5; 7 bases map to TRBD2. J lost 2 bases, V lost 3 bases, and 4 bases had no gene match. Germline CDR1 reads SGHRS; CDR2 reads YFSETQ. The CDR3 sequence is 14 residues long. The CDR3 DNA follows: TGCGCCAGCAGCTGGACTAGTCAACAAGAGACCCAGTACTTC. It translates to CASSWTSQQETQYF. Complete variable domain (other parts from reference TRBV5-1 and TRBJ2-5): KAGVTQTPRYLIKTRGQQVTLSCSPISGHRSVSWYQQTPGQGLQFLFEYFSETQRNKGNFPGRFSGRQFSNSRSEMNVSTLELGDSALYLCASSWTSQQETQYFGPGTRLLVL.

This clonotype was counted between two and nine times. The CDR3 DNA reads TGTGCCATCAGTGCGACAGTAAGCAATCAGCCCCAGCATTTT. The encoded protein is CAISATVSNQPQHF. The gene calls are TRBV10-3 and TRBJ1-5; TRBD1 is a possible D gene (5 bases). V lost 4 bases, J lost 1 base, and 8 bases lay in between. Germline lookup yields CDR1 ENHRY and CDR2 SYGVKD. CDR3 length: 14 amino acids.

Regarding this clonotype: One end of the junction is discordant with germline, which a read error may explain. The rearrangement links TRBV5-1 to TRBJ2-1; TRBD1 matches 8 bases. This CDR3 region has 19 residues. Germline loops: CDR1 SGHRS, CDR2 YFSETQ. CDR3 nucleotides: TGCGCCAGCAGAAAGTGCAGGGGGCTTAGGAGCGTTGGGGACAATGAGCATTTCTTC. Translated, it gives CASRKCRGLRSVGDNEHFF.

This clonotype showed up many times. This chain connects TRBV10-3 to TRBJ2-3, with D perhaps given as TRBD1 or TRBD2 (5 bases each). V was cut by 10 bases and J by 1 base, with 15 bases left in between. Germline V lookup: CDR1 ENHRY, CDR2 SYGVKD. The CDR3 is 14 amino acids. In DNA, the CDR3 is TGTGCCACCGGGGCCGGGCCACGCACAGATACGCAGTATTTT. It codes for CATGAGPRTDTQYF.

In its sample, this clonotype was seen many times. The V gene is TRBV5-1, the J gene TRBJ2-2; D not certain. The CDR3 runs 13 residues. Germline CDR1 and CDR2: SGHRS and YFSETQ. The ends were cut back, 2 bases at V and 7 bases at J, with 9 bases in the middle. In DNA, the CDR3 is TGCGCCAGCAGCTTAGCTTCAAACGGGGAGCTGTTTTTT. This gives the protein CASSLASNGELFF.

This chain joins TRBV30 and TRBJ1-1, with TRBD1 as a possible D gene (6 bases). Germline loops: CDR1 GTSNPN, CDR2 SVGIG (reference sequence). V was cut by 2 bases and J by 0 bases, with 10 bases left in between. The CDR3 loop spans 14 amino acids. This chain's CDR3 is CAWSFRTVNTEAFF. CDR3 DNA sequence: TGTGCCTGGAGTTTCCGGACAGTGAACACTGAAGCTTTCTTT. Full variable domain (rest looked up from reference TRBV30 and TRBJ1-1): SQTIHQWPATLVQPVGSPLSLECTVEGTSNPNLYWYRQAAGRGLQLLFYSVGIGQISSEVPQNLSASRPQDRQFILSSKKLLLSDSGFYLCAWSFRTVNTEAFFGQGTRLTVV.

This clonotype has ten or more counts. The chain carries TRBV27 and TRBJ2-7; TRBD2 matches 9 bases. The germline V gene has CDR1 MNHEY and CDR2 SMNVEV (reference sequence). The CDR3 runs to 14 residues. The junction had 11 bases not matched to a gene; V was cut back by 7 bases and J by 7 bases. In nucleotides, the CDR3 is TGTGCCAGCATGGGGCTAGCGGGGAGGGGTGAGCAGTACTTC. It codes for CASMGLAGRGEQYF.

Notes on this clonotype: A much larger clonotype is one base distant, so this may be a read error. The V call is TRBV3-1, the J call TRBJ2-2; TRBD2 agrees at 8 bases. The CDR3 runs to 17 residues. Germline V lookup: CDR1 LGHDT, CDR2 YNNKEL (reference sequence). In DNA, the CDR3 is TGTGCCAGCAGCCAAGATTTCCGGGGGGGCCAGACCGGGGATCTGTTTTTT. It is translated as CASSQDFRGGQTGDLFF.

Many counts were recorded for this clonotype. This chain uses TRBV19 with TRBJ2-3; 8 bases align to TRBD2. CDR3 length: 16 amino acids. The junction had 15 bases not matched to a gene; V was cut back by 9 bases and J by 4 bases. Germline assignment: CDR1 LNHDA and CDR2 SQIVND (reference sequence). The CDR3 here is CASKLNAGGSADTQYF. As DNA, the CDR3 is TGTGCCAGCAAACTTAACGCGGGGGGCAGCGCAGATACGCAGTATTTT.

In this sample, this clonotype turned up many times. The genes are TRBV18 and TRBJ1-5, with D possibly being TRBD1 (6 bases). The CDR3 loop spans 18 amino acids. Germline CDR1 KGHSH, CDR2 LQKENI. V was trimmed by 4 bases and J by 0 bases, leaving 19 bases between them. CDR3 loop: CASSLLGQQTNSNQPQHF. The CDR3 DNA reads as TGTGCCAGCTCACTCCTCGGACAGCAGACTAATAGCAATCAGCCCCAGCATTTT.

CDR3 amino acids: CASRAGLDTGELFF. CDR3 sequence (DNA): TGCGCCAGCAGGGCGGGATTGGACACCGGGGAGCTGTTTTTT. V and J are TRBV5-1 and TRBJ2-2, with D possibly TRBD2 on 6 matching bases. The CDR3 length is 14 residues. V was clipped by 5 bases and J by 3 bases, with 11 bases between them. CDR1 is SGHRS, CDR2 YFSETQ, per germline.

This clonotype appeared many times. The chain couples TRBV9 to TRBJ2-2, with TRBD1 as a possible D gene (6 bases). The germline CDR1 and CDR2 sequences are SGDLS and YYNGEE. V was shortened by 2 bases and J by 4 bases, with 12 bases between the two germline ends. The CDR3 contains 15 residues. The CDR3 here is CASSVTGTITGELFF. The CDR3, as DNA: TGTGCCAGCAGCGTGACCGGGACAATCACCGGGGAGCTGTTTTTT.

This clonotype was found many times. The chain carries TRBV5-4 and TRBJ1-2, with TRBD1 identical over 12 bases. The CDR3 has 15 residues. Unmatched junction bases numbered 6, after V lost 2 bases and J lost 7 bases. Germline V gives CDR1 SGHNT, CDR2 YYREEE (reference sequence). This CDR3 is CASSLGDRGRLGYTF. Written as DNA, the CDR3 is TGTGCCAGCAGCTTAGGGGACAGGGGGCGTCTTGGCTACACCTTC. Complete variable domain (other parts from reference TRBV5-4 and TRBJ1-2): ETGVTQSPTHLIKTRGQQVTLRCSSQSGHNTVSWYQQALGQGPQFIFQYYREEENGRGNFPPRFSGLQFPNYSSELNVNALELDDSALYLCASSLGDRGRLGYTFGSGTRLTVV.

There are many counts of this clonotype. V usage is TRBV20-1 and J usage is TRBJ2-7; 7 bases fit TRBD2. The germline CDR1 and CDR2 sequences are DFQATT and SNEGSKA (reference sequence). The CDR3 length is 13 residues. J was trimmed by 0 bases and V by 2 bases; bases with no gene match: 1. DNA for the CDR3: TGCAGTGCTAGAAGCGGGGTCTCCTACGAGCAGTACTTC. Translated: CSARSGVSYEQYF.

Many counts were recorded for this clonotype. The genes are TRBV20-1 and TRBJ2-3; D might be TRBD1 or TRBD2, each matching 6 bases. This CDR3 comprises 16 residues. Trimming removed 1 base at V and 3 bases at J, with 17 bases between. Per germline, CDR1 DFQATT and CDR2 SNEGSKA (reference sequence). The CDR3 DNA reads TGCAGTGCTAGAGCAACCGGGCAGGGGACTACAGATACGCAGTATTTT. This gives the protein CSARATGQGTTDTQYF.

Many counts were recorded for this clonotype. For the CDR3, the DNA is TGTGCCAGCAGCGTGACAGGGTTGGCCAATTTAAACAATGAGCAGTTCTTC. This translates into CASSVTGLANLNNEQFF. The genes are TRBV11-2 and TRBJ2-1, with 7 bases that match TRBD1. The germline gives CDR1 SGHAT, CDR2 FQNNGV. V gave up 5 bases and J gave up 5 bases; unmatched junction bases: 15. The CDR3 spans 17 residues.

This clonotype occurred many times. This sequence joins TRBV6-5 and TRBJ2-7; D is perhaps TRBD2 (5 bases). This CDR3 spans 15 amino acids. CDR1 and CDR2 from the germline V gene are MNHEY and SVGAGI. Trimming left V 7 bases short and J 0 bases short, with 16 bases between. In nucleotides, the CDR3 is TGTGCCAGCACCTCAATCGGGGTTTTCTCCTACGAGCAGTACTTC. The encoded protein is CASTSIGVFSYEQYF.

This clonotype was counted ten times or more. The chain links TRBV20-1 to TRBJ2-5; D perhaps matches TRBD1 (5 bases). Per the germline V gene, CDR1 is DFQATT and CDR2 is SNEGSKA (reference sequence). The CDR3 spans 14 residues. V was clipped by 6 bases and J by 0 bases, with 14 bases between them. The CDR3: CSAQGEAYQETQYF. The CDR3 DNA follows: TGCAGTGCCCAGGGTGAGGCGTACCAAGAGACCCAGTACTTC.

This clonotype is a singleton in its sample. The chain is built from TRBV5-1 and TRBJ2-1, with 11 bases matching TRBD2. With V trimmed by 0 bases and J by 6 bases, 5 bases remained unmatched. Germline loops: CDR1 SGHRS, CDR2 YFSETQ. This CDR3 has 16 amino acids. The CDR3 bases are TGCGCCAGCAGCTTGGCGGCTAGCGGGAGGTCCAATGAGCAGTTCTTC. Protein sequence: CASSLAASGRSNEQFF.

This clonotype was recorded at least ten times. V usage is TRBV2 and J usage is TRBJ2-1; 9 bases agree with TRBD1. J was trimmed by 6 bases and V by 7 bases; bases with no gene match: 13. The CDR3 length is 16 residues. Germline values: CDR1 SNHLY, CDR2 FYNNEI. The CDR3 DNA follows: TGTGCCAGCACAAGGGGAGGGACAGGGAGGAGCAATGAGCAGTTCTTC. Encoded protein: CASTRGGTGRSNEQFF.

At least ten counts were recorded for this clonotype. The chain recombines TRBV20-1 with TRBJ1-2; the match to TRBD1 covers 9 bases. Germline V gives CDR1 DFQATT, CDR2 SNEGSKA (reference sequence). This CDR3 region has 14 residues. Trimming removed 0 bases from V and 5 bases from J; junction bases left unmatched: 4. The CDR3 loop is CSAREDRGVYGYTF. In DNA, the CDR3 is TGCAGTGCTAGAGAAGACAGGGGGGTTTATGGCTACACCTTC.

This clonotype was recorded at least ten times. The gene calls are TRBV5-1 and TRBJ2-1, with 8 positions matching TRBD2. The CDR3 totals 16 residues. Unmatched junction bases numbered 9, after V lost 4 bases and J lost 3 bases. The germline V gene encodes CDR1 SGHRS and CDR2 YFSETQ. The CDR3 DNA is TGCGCCAGCAGCCGAAGCGGGGGACCAAACTACAATGAGCAGTTCTTC. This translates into CASSRSGGPNYNEQFF.